This T cell receptor (beta chain) was recovered during a study of PD-1 blockade in classical Hodgkin lymphoma. Exposure to brentuximab vedotin varied, and each patient had relapsed following autologous stem cell transplantation. Whole-study results and caveats: A reduction in baseline TCR diversity was reportedly seen in newly diagnosed patients relative to healthy donors. Complete responders matched newly diagnosed patients in baseline diversity.

Produced via immunoSEQ multiplex PCR; TCRdb's table is partial and in-frame only. The data show 20,000 to 25,000 clones, roughly 75% seen once. With 0 bases removed from V and 0 bases from J, the gap between germline ends came to 16 bases. CDR1 SGDLS and CDR2 YYNGEE come from the germline V gene. This CDR3 is 18 amino acids long. In regard to this clone: Its antigen is as yet unknown.

The genes are TRBV9 and TRBJ1-3; D unclear. This sample comprised peripheral blood mononuclear cells (PBMCs), obtained before the second cycle of nivolumab. The TCR originated in a human donor with classical Hodgkin lymphoma. Here the CDR3 DNA reads TGTGCCAGCAGCGTAGCTGTGGTGCGGCTTTACTCTGGAAACACCATATATTTT. Its translation is CASSVAVVRLYSGNTIYF. The entire variable domain, with the rest obtained from reference TRBV9 and TRBJ1-3, is as follows: DSGVTQTPKHLITATGQRVTLRCSPRSGDLSVYWYQQSLDQGLQFLIQYYNGEERAKGNILERFSAQQFPDLHSELNLSSLELGDSALYFCASSVAVVRLYSGNTIYFGEGSWLTVV.